Below, 24 T cell receptor beta chains from the same sample are listed, as sequenced in a study of a mutant IDH1 vaccine in newly diagnosed glioma. The time point denotes: baseline, week 1 (first vaccination visit). Documented treatment: pre-vaccination baseline after standard-of-care therapy. Sequenced by immunoSEQ multiplex PCR; TCRdb stores in-frame clones only, minus some. Among around 88,000 clones, roughly 78% were seen once, and the ten largest hold roughly 6.9%. The input for sequencing was PBMCs, taken from a glioma patient treated with radiotherapy, temozolomide or both. The receptors were gathered from a man aged 40-55 years with glioma.

This clone has just a few counts. The V and J genes are TRBV7-2 and TRBJ1-1; TRBD1 is a possible D gene (5 bases). CDR3 size: 15 residues. Germline V gives CDR1 SGHTA, CDR2 FQGNSA. The V end lost 5 bases, the J end lost 3 bases, and 16 bases lay between the germline ends. The CDR3, as DNA: TGTGCCAGCAGCGCCGGGACGGCGGGGGACACTGAAGCTTTCTTT. This encodes CASSAGTAGDTEAFF.

This sequence joins TRBV4-3 and TRBJ2-5; D uncertain. V was cut by 3 bases and J by 6 bases, with 11 bases left in between. The germline gives CDR1 LGHNA, CDR2 YSLEER. This CDR3 spans 13 amino acids. CDR3 DNA: TGCGCCAGCAGCCACAACGTATTCCAGACCCAGTACTTC. As protein: CASSHNVFQTQYF.

This clone appeared a single time. The chain uses TRBV28 and TRBJ2-2; the D gene is possibly TRBD2 (6 bases). The CDR3 is made up of 16 amino acids. Trimming removed 4 bases at V and 4 bases at J, with 16 bases between. Germline V lookup: CDR1 MDHEN, CDR2 SYDVKM. This CDR3 reads CASSSWGEESTGELFF. CDR3 in DNA: TGTGCCAGCAGTTCCTGGGGGGAGGAAAGCACCGGGGAGCTGTTTTTT.

V and J are TRBV29-1 and TRBJ2-5, with 8 positions matching TRBD1. The ends lost 6 bases at V and 5 bases at J; junction bases unmatched: 8. Germline-derived CDR1 and CDR2 are SQVTM and ANQGSEA. The CDR3 sequence is 13 residues long. Here the CDR3 DNA reads TGCAGCGTGCGACAGGGGCCGTCGGAGACCCAGTACTTC. Residues: CSVRQGPSETQYF.

This clone was seen a single time. This chain joins TRBV30 and TRBJ2-5; a weak D match, TRBD1 (6 bases). The V and J ends lost 5 bases and 5 bases respectively, with 15 bases between them. Germline values: CDR1 GTSNPN, CDR2 SVGIG (reference sequence). CDR3 length: 13 residues. The CDR3 DNA reads TGTGCCTGGGGGCGGCAGGGGATGGAGACCCAGTACTTC. This sequence encodes CAWGRQGMETQYF.

The genes are TRBV10-3 and TRBJ1-5; 7 bases fit TRBD1. There are 14 residues in the CDR3. Trimming removed 2 bases from V and 7 bases from J; junction bases left unmatched: 5. The V gene's germline CDR1 is ENHRY and CDR2 SYGVKD. The CDR3 protein is CAISEEGARQPQHF. CDR3 coding DNA: TGTGCCATCAGTGAGGAGGGGGCCCGGCAGCCCCAGCATTTT.

The chain employs TRBV7-2 and TRBJ1-4; D gene uncertain. The germline CDR1 and CDR2 sequences are SGHTA and FQGNSA. This CDR3 is 15 amino acids long. The ends were cut back, 5 bases at V and 8 bases at J, with 18 bases in the middle. The CDR3 is CASSPYGGLGEKLFF. As DNA, the CDR3 is TGTGCCAGCAGCCCCTATGGAGGGTTAGGGGAAAAACTGTTTTTT. Combining the CDR3 with reference TRBV7-2 and TRBJ1-4 gives the whole variable domain GAGVSQSPSNKVTEKGKDVELRCDPISGHTALYWYRQSLGQGLEFLIYFQGNSAPDKSGLPSDRFSAERTGGSVSTLTIQRTQQEDSAVYLCASSPYGGLGEKLFFGSGTQLSVL.

V gene TRBV18 combines with J gene TRBJ1-6, with 7 bases identical to TRBD1. Germline V gives CDR1 KGHSH, CDR2 LQKENI. V shed 3 bases and J 4 bases; nucleotides not matched to a gene: 3. The CDR3 runs 15 residues. As DNA, the CDR3 is TGTGCCAGCTCACCTCTGGGACAGTATAATTCACCCCTCCACTTT. The encoded protein is CASSPLGQYNSPLHF.

This chain links TRBV27 with TRBJ2-2; no reliable D call. In germline, CDR1 is MNHEY, CDR2 SMNVEV (reference sequence). V was trimmed by 6 bases and J by 5 bases, leaving 13 bases between them. This CDR3 has 14 residues. CDR3 coding DNA: TGTGCCAGCAGGGCCAGATACGAAACCGGGGAGCTGTTTTTT. Translation: CASRARYETGELFF.

The chain carries TRBV7-2 and TRBJ2-7; TRBD2 matches at 7 bases. V dropped 6 bases and J dropped 3; count of bases not matched to a gene: 11. The CDR3 is 15 amino acids. In germline, CDR1 is SGHTA, CDR2 FQGNSA. In DNA, the CDR3 is TGTGCCAGCAGAAAAGTAGCGGGCAGAAGCTACGAGCAGTACTTC. This translates into CASRKVAGRSYEQYF. The full variable domain, rest sourced from reference TRBV7-2 and TRBJ2-7, is GAGVSQSPSNKVTEKGKDVELRCDPISGHTALYWYRQSLGQGLEFLIYFQGNSAPDKSGLPSDRFSAERTGGSVSTLTIQRTQQEDSAVYLCASRKVAGRSYEQYFGPGTRLTVT.

V gene TRBV19 combines with J gene TRBJ2-7; possibly TRBD1 for D (6 bases). This CDR3 is built from 13 residues. The germline V gene has CDR1 LNHDA and CDR2 SQIVND (reference sequence). V gave up 10 bases and J gave up 2 bases, with 15 bases separating them. CDR3 amino acids: CATATGIPYEQYF. Here the CDR3 DNA reads TGTGCCACCGCGACAGGTATCCCCTACGAGCAGTACTTC.

This chain uses TRBV4-3 with TRBJ2-1; 10 bases fit TRBD2. CDR1 and CDR2 from the germline V gene are LGHNA and YSLEER. The CDR3 runs 20 residues. The V gene end was trimmed by 6 bases and the J gene end by 4 bases; junction bases not matched to a gene: 21. CDR3 residues: CASSHYASGSSGGLYNEQFF. CDR3 nucleotides: TGCGCCAGCAGTCATTACGCTAGCGGGAGCTCAGGTGGACTATACAATGAGCAGTTCTTC.

This clone was seen once. J is TRBJ2-5 and V is TRBV13, with D unresolved. Near its end, the DNA agrees better with TRBJ2-7, so the J call may be wrong. There are 15 residues in the CDR3. From germline, CDR1 is PRHDT and CDR2 FYEKMQ (reference sequence). The CDR3 loop reads CASSTRILGTYEQYF. The CDR3 region has the DNA TGTGCCAGCAGCACCAGGATCCTGGGAACTTACGAGCAGTACTTC.

The V gene is TRBV7-2, the J gene TRBJ2-2; TRBD2 might be the D (6 bases). The CDR3 runs to 15 residues. CDR1 SGHTA and CDR2 FQGNSA come from the germline V gene. Trimming removed 5 bases from V and 5 bases from J, with 15 bases in between. The CDR3 DNA follows: TGTGCCAGCAGCCTGGACTATGCCCCAACCGGGGAGCTGTTTTTT. It translates to CASSLDYAPTGELFF.

The gene calls are TRBV19 and TRBJ1-2; 7 bases align to TRBD1. Unmatched junction bases numbered 9, after V lost 4 bases and J lost 7 bases. The V gene's germline CDR1 is LNHDA and CDR2 SQIVND (reference sequence). CDR3 length equals 14 residues. As DNA, the CDR3 is TGTGCCAGTAGTAAACCCCGACAGGGTGGTGGCTACACCTTC. It translates to CASSKPRQGGGYTF.

The chain recombines TRBV30 with TRBJ1-5; tentatively, D is TRBD1 (5 bases). Germline V gene lookup returns CDR1 GTSNPN and CDR2 SVGIG (reference sequence). The CDR3 contains 14 residues. Trimming stripped 2 bases from V and 6 bases from J, with 14 bases between. The chain's CDR3 is CAWSPQGMGQPQHF. The DNA for the CDR3 is TGTGCCTGGAGTCCTCAGGGTATGGGTCAGCCCCAGCATTTT.

The V gene is TRBV5-1, the J gene TRBJ2-2; D gene uncertain. Germline V gene sequence: CDR1 SGHRS, CDR2 YFSETQ. The CDR3 is made up of 13 amino acids. The germline V and J ends were trimmed by 0 bases and 5 bases, with 5 bases remaining between them. CDR3 in amino acids: CASSLVGTGELFF. The CDR3 nucleotides are TGCGCCAGCAGCTTGGTGGGGACCGGGGAGCTGTTTTTT.

This chain links TRBV4-2 with TRBJ2-5, with 9 bases that match TRBD2. This CDR3 comprises 14 residues. Unmatched junction bases numbered 4, after V lost 4 bases and J lost 4 bases. Germline assignment: CDR1 LGHNA and CDR2 YNFKEQ. CDR3 DNA sequence: TGTGCCAGCAGCCCGGGGACTAGCCTAGAGACCCAGTACTTC. As protein: CASSPGTSLETQYF.

The V call is TRBV5-1, the J call TRBJ1-6; 9 bases are shared with TRBD1. V shed 4 bases, J shed 7 bases, and the junction held 12 bases outside the gene matches. The germline gives CDR1 SGHRS, CDR2 YFSETQ. This CDR3 has 17 residues. This CDR3 reads CASSPDRGSLQNSPLHF. The CDR3, as DNA: TGCGCCAGCAGCCCGGACAGGGGCTCGTTACAAAATTCACCCCTCCACTTT.

J is TRBJ2-3 and V is TRBV5-1; TRBD2 agrees at 9 bases. Germline V gene lookup returns CDR1 SGHRS and CDR2 YFSETQ. Losses at the gene ends were 3 bases for V and 4 bases for J; bases not matched to a gene: 6. The CDR3 consists of 15 residues. CDR3 nucleotide sequence: TGCGCCAGCAGCTCAATAGCGGGAGAGGCAGATACGCAGTATTTT. It is translated as CASSSIAGEADTQYF.

This clone appeared a few times. The rearrangement links TRBV9 to TRBJ2-1; 12 bases line up with TRBD2. V was pared by 3 bases and J by 2 bases, with 3 bases of the junction left unmatched. The CDR3 extends over 16 amino acids. Germline V gives CDR1 SGDLS, CDR2 YYNGEE. CDR3 bases: TGTGCCAGCAGCGCGAGACTAGCGGGAGCCTACAATGAGCAGTTCTTC. Encoded protein: CASSARLAGAYNEQFF.

The J gene is TRBJ2-5, the V gene TRBV19; 9 bases are shared with TRBD2. The germline CDR1 and CDR2 sequences are LNHDA and SQIVND (reference sequence). This CDR3 is 14 amino acids long. The junction had 4 bases not matched to a gene; V was cut back by 3 bases and J by 5 bases. CDR3 nucleotide sequence: TGTGCCAGTAGTATTAGCCTAGCGGGGGAGACCCAGTACTTC. This codes for CASSISLAGETQYF.

V usage is TRBV4-3 and J usage is TRBJ2-5; D could derive from TRBD1 or TRBD2 (5 bases each). There are 15 residues in the CDR3. In germline, CDR1 is LGHNA, CDR2 YSLEER. Trimming left V 0 bases short and J 4 bases short, with 12 bases between. As DNA, the CDR3 is TGCGCCAGCAGCCAAGATTTGAGGGGCACAGAGACCCAGTACTTC. Translating it yields CASSQDLRGTETQYF.

The chain employs TRBV14 and TRBJ1-2; D not resolved. Germline CDR1 is SGHDN and CDR2 is FVKESK. Between the trimmed V and J ends, which lost 4 bases and 4 bases, there was a span of 10 bases. The CDR3 is made up of 13 amino acids. The CDR3: CASSLTETYGYTF. CDR3 nucleotides: TGTGCCAGCAGCCTAACAGAGACCTATGGCTACACCTTC. Variable domain in full (rest from reference TRBV14 and TRBJ1-2): EAGVTQFPSHSVIEKGQTVTLRCDPISGHDNLYWYRRVMGKEIKFLLHFVKESKQDESGMPNNRFLAERTGGTYSTLKVQPAELEDSGVYFCASSLTETYGYTFGSGTRLTVV.